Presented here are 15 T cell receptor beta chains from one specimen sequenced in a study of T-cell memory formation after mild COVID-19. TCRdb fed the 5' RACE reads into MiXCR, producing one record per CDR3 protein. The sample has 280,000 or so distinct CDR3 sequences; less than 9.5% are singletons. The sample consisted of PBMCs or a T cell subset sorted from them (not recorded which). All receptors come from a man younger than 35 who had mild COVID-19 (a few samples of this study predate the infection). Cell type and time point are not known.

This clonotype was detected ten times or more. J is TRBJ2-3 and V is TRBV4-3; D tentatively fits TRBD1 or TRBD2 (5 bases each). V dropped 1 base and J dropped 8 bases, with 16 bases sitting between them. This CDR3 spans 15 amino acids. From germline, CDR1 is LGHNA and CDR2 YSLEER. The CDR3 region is CASSQAGAPPATQYF. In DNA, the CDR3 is TGCGCCAGCAGCCAAGCCGGGGCTCCTCCCGCTACGCAGTATTTT.

CDR3 sequence reads: CASSDTSGRRNTQYF. As DNA, the CDR3 is TGTGCCAGCAGTGATACTAGCGGCCGCCGGAATACGCAGTATTTT. J is TRBJ2-3 and V is TRBV6-5; 8 bases are a match to TRBD2. The trim removed 5 bases at V and 7 bases at J, leaving 11 bases unmatched. The CDR3 is 15 amino acids. Germline V gene data show CDR1 as MNHEY and CDR2 as SVGAGI.

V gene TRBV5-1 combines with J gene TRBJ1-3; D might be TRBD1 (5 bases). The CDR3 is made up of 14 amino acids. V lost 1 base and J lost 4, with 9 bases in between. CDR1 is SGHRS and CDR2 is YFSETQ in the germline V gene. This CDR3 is CASSLIGAGNTIYF. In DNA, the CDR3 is TGCGCCAGCAGCTTGATCGGGGCCGGAAACACCATATATTTT.

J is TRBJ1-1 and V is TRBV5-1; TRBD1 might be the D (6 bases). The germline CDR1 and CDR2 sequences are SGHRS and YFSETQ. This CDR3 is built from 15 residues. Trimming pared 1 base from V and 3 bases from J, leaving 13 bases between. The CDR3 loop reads CASSLSSGGHTEAFF. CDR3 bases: TGCGCCAGCAGCTTGAGTTCGGGGGGCCACACTGAAGCTTTCTTT.

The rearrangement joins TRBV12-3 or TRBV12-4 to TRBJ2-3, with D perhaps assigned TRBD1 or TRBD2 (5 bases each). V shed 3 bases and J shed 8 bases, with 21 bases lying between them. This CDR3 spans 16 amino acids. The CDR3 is CASSFSGHGSGSTQYF. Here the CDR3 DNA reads TGTGCCAGCAGTTTTTCAGGACACGGATCGGGGTCTACGCAGTATTTT.

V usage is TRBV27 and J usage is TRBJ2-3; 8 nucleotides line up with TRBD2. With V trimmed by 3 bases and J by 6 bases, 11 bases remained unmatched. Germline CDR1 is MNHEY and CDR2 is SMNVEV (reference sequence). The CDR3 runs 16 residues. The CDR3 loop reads CASSLGLGGASDTQYF. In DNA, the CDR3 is TGTGCCAGCAGTTTGGGGCTCGGGGGGGCGTCGGATACGCAGTATTTT.

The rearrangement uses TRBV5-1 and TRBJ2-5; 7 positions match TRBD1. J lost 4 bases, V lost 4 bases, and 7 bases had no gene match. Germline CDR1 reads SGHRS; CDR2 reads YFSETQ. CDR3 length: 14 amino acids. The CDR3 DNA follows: TGCGCCAGCAGCCCCCAGGGGGTCCGAGAGACCCAGTACTTC. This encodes CASSPQGVRETQYF.

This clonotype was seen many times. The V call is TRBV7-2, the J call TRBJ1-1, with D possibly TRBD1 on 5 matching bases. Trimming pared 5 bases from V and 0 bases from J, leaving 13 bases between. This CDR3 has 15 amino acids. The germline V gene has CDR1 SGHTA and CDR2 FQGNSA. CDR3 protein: CASSTTGGMNTEAFF. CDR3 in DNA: TGTGCCAGCAGCACAACGGGGGGGATGAACACTGAAGCTTTCTTT. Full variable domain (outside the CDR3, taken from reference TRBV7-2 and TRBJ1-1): GAGVSQSPSNKVTEKGKDVELRCDPISGHTALYWYRQSLGQGLEFLIYFQGNSAPDKSGLPSDRFSAERTGGSVSTLTIQRTQQEDSAVYLCASSTTGGMNTEAFFGQGTRLTVV.

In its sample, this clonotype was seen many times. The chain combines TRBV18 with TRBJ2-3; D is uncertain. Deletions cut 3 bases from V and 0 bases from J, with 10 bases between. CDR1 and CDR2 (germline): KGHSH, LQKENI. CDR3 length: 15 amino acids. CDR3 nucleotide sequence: TGTGCCAGCTCACCCCAGGCCGCTAGCACAGATACGCAGTATTTT. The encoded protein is CASSPQAASTDTQYF. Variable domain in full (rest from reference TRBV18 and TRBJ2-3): NAGVMQNPRHLVRRRGQEARLRCSPMKGHSHVYWYRQLPEEGLKFMVYLQKENIIDESGMPKERFSAEFPKEGPSILRIQQVVRGDSAAYFCASSPQAASTDTQYFGPGTRLTVL.

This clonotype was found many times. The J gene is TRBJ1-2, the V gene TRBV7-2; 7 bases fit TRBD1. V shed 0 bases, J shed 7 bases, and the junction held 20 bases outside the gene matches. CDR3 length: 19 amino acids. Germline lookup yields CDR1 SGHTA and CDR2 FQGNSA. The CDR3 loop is CASSLASTGANPSGGGYTF. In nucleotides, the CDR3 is TGTGCCAGCAGCTTAGCAAGTACAGGGGCCAATCCATCCGGAGGTGGCTACACCTTC.

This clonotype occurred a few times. The CDR3, as DNA: TGCGCCAGCAGCTTGGGACTAGCGGGCGATGAGCAGTTCTTC. It yields the protein CASSLGLAGDEQFF. The chain is built from TRBV5-1 and TRBJ2-1; 10 nucleotides agree with TRBD2. With 0 bases clipped from V and 8 bases from J, the junction kept 2 bases outside the gene matches. CDR1 is SGHRS, CDR2 YFSETQ, per germline. The CDR3 extends over 14 amino acids.

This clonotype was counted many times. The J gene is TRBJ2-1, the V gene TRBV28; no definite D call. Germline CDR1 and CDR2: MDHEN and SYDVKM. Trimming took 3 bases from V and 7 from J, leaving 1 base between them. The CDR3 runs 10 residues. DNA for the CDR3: TGTGCCAGCAGTTTTAATGAGCAGTTCTTC. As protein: CASSFNEQFF.

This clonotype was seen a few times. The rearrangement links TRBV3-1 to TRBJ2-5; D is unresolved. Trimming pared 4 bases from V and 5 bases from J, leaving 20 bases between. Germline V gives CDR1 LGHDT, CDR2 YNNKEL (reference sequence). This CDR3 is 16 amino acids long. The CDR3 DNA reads TGTGCCAGCAGCCGCTCCTCGGACCCCTTGGGGGAGACCCAGTACTTC. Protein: CASSRSSDPLGETQYF.

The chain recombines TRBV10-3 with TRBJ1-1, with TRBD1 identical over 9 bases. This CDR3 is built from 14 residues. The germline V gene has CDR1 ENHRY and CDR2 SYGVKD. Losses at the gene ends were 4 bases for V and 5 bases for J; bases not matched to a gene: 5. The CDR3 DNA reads TGTGCCATCAGTGCTACAGGGGGCTGGACTGAAGCTTTCTTT. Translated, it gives CAISATGGWTEAFF.

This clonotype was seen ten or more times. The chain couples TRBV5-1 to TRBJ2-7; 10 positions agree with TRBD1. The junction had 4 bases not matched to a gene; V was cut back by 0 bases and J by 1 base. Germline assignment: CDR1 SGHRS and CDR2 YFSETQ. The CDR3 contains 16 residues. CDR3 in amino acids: CASSLVGDRGSYEQYV. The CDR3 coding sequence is TGCGCCAGCAGCTTGGTCGGGGACAGGGGTTCCTACGAGCAGTACGTC.